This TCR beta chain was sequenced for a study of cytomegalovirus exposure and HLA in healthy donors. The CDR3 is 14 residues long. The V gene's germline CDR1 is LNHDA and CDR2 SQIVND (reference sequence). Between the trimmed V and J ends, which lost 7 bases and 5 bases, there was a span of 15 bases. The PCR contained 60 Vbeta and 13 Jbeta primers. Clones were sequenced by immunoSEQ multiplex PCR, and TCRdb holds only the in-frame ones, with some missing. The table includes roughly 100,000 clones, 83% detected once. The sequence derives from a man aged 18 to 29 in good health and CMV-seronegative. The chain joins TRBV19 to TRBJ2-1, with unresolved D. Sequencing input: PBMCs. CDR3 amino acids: CASTARGADNEQFF. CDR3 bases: TGTGCCAGTACCGCCCGAGGCGCGGACAATGAGCAGTTCTTC.